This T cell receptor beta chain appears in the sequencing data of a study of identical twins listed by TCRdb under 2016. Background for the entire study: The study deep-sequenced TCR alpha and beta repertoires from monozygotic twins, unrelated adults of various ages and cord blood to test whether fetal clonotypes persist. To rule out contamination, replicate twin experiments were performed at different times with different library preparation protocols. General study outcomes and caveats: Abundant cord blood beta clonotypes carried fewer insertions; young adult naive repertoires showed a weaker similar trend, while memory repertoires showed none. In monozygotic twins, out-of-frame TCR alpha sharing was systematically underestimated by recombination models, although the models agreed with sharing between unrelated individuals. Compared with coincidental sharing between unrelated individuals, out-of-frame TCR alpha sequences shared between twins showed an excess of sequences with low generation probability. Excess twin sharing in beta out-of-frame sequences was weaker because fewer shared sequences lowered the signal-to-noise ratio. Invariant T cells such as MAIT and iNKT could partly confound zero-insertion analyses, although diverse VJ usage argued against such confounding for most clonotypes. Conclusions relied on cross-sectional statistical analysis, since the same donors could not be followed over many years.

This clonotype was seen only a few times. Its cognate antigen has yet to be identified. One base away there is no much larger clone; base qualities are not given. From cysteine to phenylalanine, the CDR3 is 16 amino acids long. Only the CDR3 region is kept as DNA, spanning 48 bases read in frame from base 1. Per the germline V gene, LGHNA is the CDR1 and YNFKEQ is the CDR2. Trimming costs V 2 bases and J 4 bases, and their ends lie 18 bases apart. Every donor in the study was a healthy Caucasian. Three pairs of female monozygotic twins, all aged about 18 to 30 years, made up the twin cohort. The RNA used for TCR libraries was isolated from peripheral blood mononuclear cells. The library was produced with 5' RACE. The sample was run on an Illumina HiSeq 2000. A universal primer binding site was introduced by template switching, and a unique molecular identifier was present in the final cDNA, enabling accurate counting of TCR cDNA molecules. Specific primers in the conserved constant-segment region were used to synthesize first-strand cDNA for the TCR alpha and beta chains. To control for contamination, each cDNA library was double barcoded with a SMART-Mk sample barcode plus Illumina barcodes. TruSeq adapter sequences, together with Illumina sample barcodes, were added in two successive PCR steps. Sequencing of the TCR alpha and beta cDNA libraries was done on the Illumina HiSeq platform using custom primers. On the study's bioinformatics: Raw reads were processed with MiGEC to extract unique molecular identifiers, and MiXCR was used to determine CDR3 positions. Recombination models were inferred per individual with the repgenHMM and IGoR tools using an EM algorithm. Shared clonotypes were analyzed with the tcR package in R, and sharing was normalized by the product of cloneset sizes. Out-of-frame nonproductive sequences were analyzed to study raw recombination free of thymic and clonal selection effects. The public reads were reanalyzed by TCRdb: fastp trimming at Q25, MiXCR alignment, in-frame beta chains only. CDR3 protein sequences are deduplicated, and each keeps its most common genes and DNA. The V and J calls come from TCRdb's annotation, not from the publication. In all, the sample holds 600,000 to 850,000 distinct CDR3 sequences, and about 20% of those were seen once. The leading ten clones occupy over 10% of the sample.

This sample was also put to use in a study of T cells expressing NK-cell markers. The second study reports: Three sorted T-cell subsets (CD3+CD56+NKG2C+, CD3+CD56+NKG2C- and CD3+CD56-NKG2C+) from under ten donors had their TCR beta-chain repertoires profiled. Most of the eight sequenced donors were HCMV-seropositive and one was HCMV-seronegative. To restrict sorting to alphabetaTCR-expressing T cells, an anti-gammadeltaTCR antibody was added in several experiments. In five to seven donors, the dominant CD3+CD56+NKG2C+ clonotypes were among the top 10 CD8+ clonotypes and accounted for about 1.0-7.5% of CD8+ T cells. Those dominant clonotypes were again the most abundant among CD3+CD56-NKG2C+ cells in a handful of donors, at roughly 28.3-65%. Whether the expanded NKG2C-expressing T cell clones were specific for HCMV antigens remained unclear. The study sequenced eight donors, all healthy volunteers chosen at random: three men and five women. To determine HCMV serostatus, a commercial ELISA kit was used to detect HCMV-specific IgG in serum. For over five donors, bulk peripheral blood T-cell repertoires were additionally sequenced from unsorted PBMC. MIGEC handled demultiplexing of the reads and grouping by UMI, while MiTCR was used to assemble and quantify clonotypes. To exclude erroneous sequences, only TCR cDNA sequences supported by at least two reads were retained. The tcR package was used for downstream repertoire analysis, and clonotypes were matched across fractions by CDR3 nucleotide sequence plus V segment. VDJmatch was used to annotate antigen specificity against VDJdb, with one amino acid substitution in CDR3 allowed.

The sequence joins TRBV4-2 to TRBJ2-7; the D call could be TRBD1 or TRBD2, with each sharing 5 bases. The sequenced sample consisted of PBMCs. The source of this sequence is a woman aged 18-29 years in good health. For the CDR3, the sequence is CASSQLPPGTPYEQYF. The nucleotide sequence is TGTGCCAGCAGCCAATTGCCCCCGGGGACCCCTTACGAGCAGTACTTC.